The next 8 T cell receptor beta chains were all read from a single sample in a study of T cell clonotyping in hematopoietic cell transplantation. Time point meaning: recipient sample about 28 days before transplant, after cytoreduction. Produced via immunoSEQ multiplex PCR; TCRdb's table is partial and in-frame only. The sample has over 25,000 clones, about three quarters seen once. The starting material was peripheral blood mononuclear cells, obtained before stem cell transplant. These receptors all come from a woman in her 30s with chronic myeloid leukemia. Some clones in this sample may be carry-over from other donors' samples.

The chain links TRBV7-9 to TRBJ1-1; no definite D call. Germline V gene data show CDR1 as SEHNR and CDR2 as FQNEAQ (reference sequence). Trimming took off 10 bases at V and 2 bases at J, with 8 bases between the two ends. The length of the CDR3 is 11 residues. CDR3 protein: CANYPNTEAFF. In DNA, the CDR3 is TGTGCCAACTACCCTAACACTGAAGCTTTCTTT.

The chain employs TRBV5-4 and TRBJ2-6; D may be TRBD1 (5 bases). V was cut by 0 bases and J by 1 base, with 8 bases left in between. CDR1 and CDR2 from the germline V gene are SGHNT and YYREEE (reference sequence). The CDR3 is 16 amino acids. In DNA form, the CDR3 reads TGTGCCAGCAGCTTGGCCAGGGCTTCTGGGGCCAACGTCCTGACTTTC. Translation: CASSLARASGANVLTF.

V gene TRBV4-1 combines with J gene TRBJ1-1, with 7 nucleotides matching TRBD1. Germline V gene sequence: CDR1 MGHRA, CDR2 YSYEKL. The CDR3 extends over 19 amino acids. J gave up 4 bases and V 2 bases, and 19 bases lay outside the gene matches. The CDR3 region has the DNA TGCGCCAGCAGCCAAAGACAGGGCCCCTTTGTGCGTCGGTTCACTGAAGCTTTCTTT. Amino acids: CASSQRQGPFVRRFTEAFF.

The chain recombines TRBV6-5 with TRBJ1-6, with TRBD1 as a possible D gene (5 bases). V shed 6 bases and J shed 0 bases, with 9 bases lying between them. This CDR3 is 15 amino acids long. Germline V gene lookup returns CDR1 MNHEY and CDR2 SVGAGI. The CDR3 loop is CASRGVLSYNSPLHF. The CDR3, as DNA: TGTGCCAGCAGGGGGGTCCTCTCCTATAATTCACCCCTCCACTTT.

The chain couples TRBV5-1 to TRBJ1-1, with a weak D call TRBD1 (5 bases). Trimming shortened V by 4 bases and J by 4 bases, and 11 bases separated the two germline ends. The germline gives CDR1 SGHRS, CDR2 YFSETQ. CDR3 size: 13 residues. CDR3 amino acids: CASSLDGGTEAFF. The CDR3 bases are TGCGCCAGCAGCCTGGACGGGGGCACTGAAGCTTTCTTT.

This clone appeared a single time. J is TRBJ1-2 and V is TRBV30, with D unresolved. This CDR3 region has 11 residues. Germline V gives CDR1 GTSNPN, CDR2 SVGIG (reference sequence). The V end was cut by 0 bases, the J end by 3 bases, with 2 bases between. CDR3 sequence: CAWSVYYGYTF. The CDR3 DNA sequence: TGTGCCTGGAGTGTCTACTATGGCTACACCTTC.

The V and J genes are TRBV4-2 and TRBJ2-5; D uncertain. Trimming removed 0 bases from V and 0 bases from J, with 2 bases in between. Looked up from germline, CDR1 is LGHNA and CDR2 is YNFKEQ. The CDR3 sequence is 13 residues long. CDR3 amino acids: CASSQDNQETQYF. Written as DNA, the CDR3 is TGTGCCAGCAGCCAAGATAACCAAGAGACCCAGTACTTC.

The chain carries TRBV19 and TRBJ2-7, with 7 positions matching TRBD1. CDR1 LNHDA and CDR2 SQIVND come from the germline V gene (reference sequence). This CDR3 comprises 14 residues. With V trimmed by 3 bases and J by 3 bases, 5 bases remained unmatched. CDR3 in amino acids: CASSMGDRNYEQYF. The DNA of the CDR3 is TGTGCCAGTAGTATGGGGGACAGAAACTACGAGCAGTACTTC. The variable domain in full, completed from reference TRBV19 and TRBJ2-7, reads DGGITQSPKYLFRKEGQNVTLSCEQNLNHDAMYWYRQDPGQGLRLIYYSQIVNDFQKGDIAEGYSVSREKKESFPLTVTSAQKNPTAFYLCASSMGDRNYEQYFGPGTRLTVT.